These 28 T cell receptor beta chains came from one sample sequenced in a study of CXCR4 blockade with PD-1 therapy in pancreatic cancer. Assay: immunoSEQ multiplex PCR; the TCRdb copy retains only in-frame clones and omits some. The data contain roughly 4,900 clones, 55% of them seen just once; the ten biggest clones take up under 7%. What was sequenced was tumor tissue. The receptors originated from a human donor with pancreatic ductal adenocarcinoma.

This clone was picked up a small number of times. For the CDR3, the DNA is TGTGCCAGCAGTTACTCAGAGGGGGCCTCCACTGAAGCTTTCTTT. Encoded protein: CASSYSEGASTEAFF. The chain is built from TRBV6-8 and TRBJ1-1, with 7 bases lining up with TRBD1. CDR1 and CDR2 from the germline V gene are MNHGY and SAAAGT. This CDR3 contains 15 residues. The V gene end was trimmed by 0 bases and the J gene end by 4 bases; junction bases not matched to a gene: 5.

This clone was detected a few times. The chain couples TRBV28 to TRBJ1-1; D is ambiguous. Trimming stripped 2 bases from V and 0 bases from J, with 7 bases between. Germline V lookup: CDR1 MDHEN, CDR2 SYDVKM. The CDR3 has 14 residues. CDR3 sequence (DNA): TGTGCCAGCAGTTTACCCGGTGTGAACACTGAAGCTTTCTTT. This sequence encodes CASSLPGVNTEAFF.

The chain combines TRBV14 with TRBJ1-2; 8 bases are a match to TRBD1. Unmatched junction bases numbered 12, after V lost 4 bases and J lost 8 bases. The CDR3 runs to 15 residues. CDR1 and CDR2 from the germline V gene are SGHDN and FVKESK. CDR3 sequence: CASSPNVRGQGGYTF. CDR3 nucleotide sequence: TGTGCCAGCAGCCCCAACGTCAGGGGGCAGGGGGGCTACACCTTC.

This clone appeared a few times. This rearrangement joins TRBV6-8 to TRBJ2-6; 12 bases map to TRBD1. This CDR3 comprises 19 residues. The germline V gene encodes CDR1 MNHGY and CDR2 SAAAGT. V lost 10 bases to trimming and J lost 2 bases; unmatched junction nucleotides: 15. DNA of the CDR3: TGTGCCATCAAGAGTACCGGGACAGGGGGCTTAACTGGGGCCAACGTCCTGACTTTC. Protein: CAIKSTGTGGLTGANVLTF.

The rearrangement uses TRBV19 and TRBJ2-4; 9 positions match TRBD1. Germline CDR1 and CDR2: LNHDA and SQIVND (reference sequence). The CDR3 spans 16 residues. V was pared by 5 bases and J by 7 bases, with 12 bases of the junction left unmatched. This chain's CDR3 is CASSENRGRIWNIQYF. The CDR3 nucleotides are TGTGCCAGTAGTGAAAACAGGGGGCGCATCTGGAACATTCAGTACTTC.

A few counts support this clone. The rearrangement joins TRBV12-2 to TRBJ2-6; TRBD1 reflects the table's D call only, with no check against the DNA. TRBV12-2 is deemed a pseudogene. The CDR3 runs 14 residues. CDR3 sequence reads: CAQDPRSGANVLTF. Written as DNA, the CDR3 is TGTGCCCAGGATCCGCGATCTGGGGCCAACGTCCTGACTTTC.

V usage is TRBV4-1 and J usage is TRBJ1-5, with D uncertain. From germline, CDR1 is MGHRA and CDR2 YSYEKL. The CDR3 runs 15 residues. V dropped 0 bases and J dropped 3 bases, with 9 bases sitting between them. The DNA for the CDR3 is TGCGCCAGCAGCCAAGACAGTGCAGACAATCAGCCCCAGCATTTT. Protein sequence: CASSQDSADNQPQHF.

The chain recombines TRBV28 with TRBJ2-5, with D possibly being TRBD1 (5 bases). Trimming removed 2 bases at V and 1 base at J, with 8 bases between. CDR3 length: 14 residues. In germline, CDR1 is MDHEN, CDR2 SYDVKM. The CDR3 here is CASSLIQGQETQYF. DNA for the CDR3: TGTGCCAGCAGTTTAATCCAGGGCCAAGAGACCCAGTACTTC.

Written as DNA, the CDR3 is TGTGCCAGCAGTTCTGGGACAGGGGGGAATTCACCCCTCCACTTT. Protein sequence: CASSSGTGGNSPLHF. The V gene is TRBV6-8, the J gene TRBJ1-6; 11 bases agree with TRBD1. After removal of 4 bases from V and 7 bases from J, the junction contained 3 bases not matched to a gene. Germline assignment: CDR1 MNHGY and CDR2 SAAAGT. CDR3 length: 15 residues.

Details on this clone: The junction and the germline gene differ at one end; a read error may be behind it. The chain combines TRBV19 with TRBJ2-3; D ambiguous. The CDR3 has 13 amino acids. CDR1 is LNHDA, CDR2 SQIVND, per germline (reference sequence). The CDR3 region has the DNA TGTGCCAGTCGTATTTCGGCCTCAGATACGCAGTATTTT. Amino acids: CASRISASDTQYF.

The chain uses TRBV29-1 and TRBJ2-1; D unresolved. Trimming stripped 3 bases from V and 4 bases from J, with 10 bases between. This CDR3 spans 13 amino acids. The V gene's germline CDR1 is SQVTM and CDR2 ANQGSEA. The DNA for the CDR3 is TGCAGCGTTGATATGTCTCGATACAATGAGCAGTTCTTC. It yields the protein CSVDMSRYNEQFF.

This chain links TRBV19 with TRBJ2-1; 7 positions match TRBD1. This CDR3 comprises 13 residues. From germline, CDR1 is LNHDA and CDR2 SQIVND (reference sequence). Trimming at V came to 10 bases and at J to 2 bases, leaving 5 bases not matched to a gene. The CDR3 loop reads CATGTVTYNEQFF. In DNA form, the CDR3 reads TGTGCCACTGGGACAGTGACCTACAATGAGCAGTTCTTC.

The chain employs TRBV29-1 and TRBJ2-5, with 9 bases lining up with TRBD1. CDR1 is SQVTM and CDR2 is ANQGSEA in the germline V gene. CDR3 size: 14 residues. The V segment lost 4 bases and the J segment 5 bases; nucleotides outside the gene matches: 8. CDR3 protein: CSVAHLTGGETQYF. CDR3 DNA sequence: TGCAGCGTTGCCCACCTGACAGGGGGGGAGACCCAGTACTTC.

This clone was detected once. The chain carries TRBV4-1 and TRBJ2-3; D gene uncertain. There are 12 residues in the CDR3. CDR1 and CDR2 from the germline V gene are MGHRA and YSYEKL. V lost 0 bases, J lost 9 bases, and 7 bases lay in between. This CDR3 reads CASSQDGPTQYF. CDR3 DNA: TGCGCCAGCAGCCAAGACGGGCCGACGCAGTATTTT.

By share of the sample, this clone is medium-sized. The chain is built from TRBV9 and TRBJ1-5; D is uncertain. The germline gives CDR1 SGDLS, CDR2 YYNGEE. There are 13 residues in the CDR3. The V and J ends lost 5 bases and 4 bases respectively, with 10 bases between them. For the CDR3, the DNA is TGTGCCAGCAGTAAGGAGCAGAATCAGCCCCAGCATTTT. This gives the protein CASSKEQNQPQHF.

This clone has just a few counts. The V gene is TRBV6-8, the J gene TRBJ1-1, with TRBD1 identical over 7 bases. The CDR3 is 14 residues long. V shed 0 bases and J 6 bases; nucleotides not matched to a gene: 4. Germline V CDR1 and CDR2: MNHGY, SAAAGT. The CDR3 sequence: CASSYSNRGAEAFF. In DNA, the CDR3 is TGTGCCAGCAGTTACTCGAACAGGGGAGCTGAAGCTTTCTTT.

The chain is built from TRBV9 and TRBJ1-4; maybe TRBD1 (5 bases). CDR1 is SGDLS and CDR2 is YYNGEE in the germline V gene. The CDR3 runs 16 residues. The V end lost 4 bases, the J end lost 5 bases, and 18 bases lay between the germline ends. Here the CDR3 reads CASSRPGGVWNEKLFF. The DNA for the CDR3 is TGTGCCAGCAGCCGACCTGGGGGGGTATGGAATGAAAAACTGTTTTTT.

Of note for this clone: At the DNA level, this CDR3 is encoded by other sequences in the same sample as well. The chain has TRBV29-1 and TRBJ2-1; D is unresolved. Looked up from germline, CDR1 is SQVTM and CDR2 is ANQGSEA. CDR3 length: 12 amino acids. The ends were cut back, 7 bases at V and 6 bases at J, with 13 bases in the middle. The DNA of the CDR3 is TGCAGCGCTAGAACTGGATCCAATGAGCAGTTCTTC. Translated: CSARTGSNEQFF.

This rearrangement joins TRBV6-7 to TRBJ2-2; 7 bases agree with TRBD1. TRBV6-7 is known as an ORF, though its function is uncertain. After removal of 8 bases from V and 5 bases from J, the junction contained 5 bases not matched to a gene. The CDR3 contains 13 residues. The CDR3 reads CASLEGATGELFF. In DNA, the CDR3 is TGTGCCAGCCTTGAGGGGGCTACCGGGGAGCTGTTTTTT.

This chain joins TRBV6-8 and TRBJ1-1, with a tentative D call TRBD1 (5 bases). The CDR3 spans 12 residues. CDR1 is MNHGY, CDR2 SAAAGT, per germline. V was trimmed by 8 bases and J by 1 base, leaving 8 bases between them. The CDR3 nucleotides read TGTGCCAGCGGAGGGGAGAACACTGAAGCTTTCTTT. Residues: CASGGENTEAFF.

The count of this clone is one. This chain joins TRBV30 and TRBJ2-1; no firm D call. Trimming cost V 3 bases and J 0 bases, with 12 bases left between them. Looked up from germline, CDR1 is GTSNPN and CDR2 is SVGIG (reference sequence). This CDR3 spans 15 amino acids. The CDR3 bases are TGTGCCTGGAGAAGGACGCGGAGCTCCTACAATGAGCAGTTCTTC. Translation: CAWRRTRSSYNEQFF.

This clone ranks as medium-sized (0.01 to 0.1%). This chain links TRBV11-3 with TRBJ1-2, with 8 bases that match TRBD1. Per the germline V gene, CDR1 is SGHNT and CDR2 is YENEEA. V was clipped by 4 bases and J by 4 bases; unmatched bases: 8. This CDR3 has 15 amino acids. The CDR3 spells CASSSTTDRAYGYTF. The CDR3 DNA reads as TGTGCCAGCAGCTCTACAACGGACAGGGCCTATGGCTACACCTTC.

The rearrangement links TRBV4-1 to TRBJ1-4, with 8 nucleotides matching TRBD1. The CDR3 is 16 amino acids. The V gene end was trimmed by 4 bases and the J gene end by 7 bases; junction bases not matched to a gene: 11. CDR1 is MGHRA, CDR2 YSYEKL, per germline. The CDR3 spells CASSRPSTGAGEKLFF. The CDR3 bases are TGCGCCAGCAGCCGACCGTCGACAGGGGCTGGTGAAAAACTGTTTTTT.

This clone was detected a few times. V and J are TRBV11-3 and TRBJ2-7; perhaps D is TRBD1 or TRBD2 (6 bases each). V lost 0 bases and J 3 bases, leaving 18 bases between the germline ends. Per germline, CDR1 SGHNT and CDR2 YENEEA. The CDR3 loop spans 17 amino acids. In DNA form, the CDR3 reads TGTGCCAGCAGCTTAGATAACGTCGGGGGCATTAACTACGAGCAGTACTTC. Encoded protein: CASSLDNVGGINYEQYF.

This sequence joins TRBV27 and TRBJ1-2, with 7 bases lining up with TRBD1. Germline CDR1 is MNHEY and CDR2 is SMNVEV (reference sequence). CDR3 size: 15 residues. V lost 5 bases and J lost 5; bases outside the gene matches: 11. CDR3: CASSPTRDSLYGYTF. In DNA form, the CDR3 reads TGTGCCAGCAGTCCTACCCGGGACAGTCTTTATGGCTACACCTTC.

J is TRBJ2-7 and V is TRBV4-1; 7 bases are a match to TRBD1. CDR1 and CDR2 (germline): MGHRA, YSYEKL. This CDR3 has 15 amino acids. The ends lost 3 bases at V and 1 base at J; junction bases unmatched: 6. The CDR3 DNA is TGCGCCAGCAGCCAGGGACAGCTTCAATCCTACGAGCAGTACTTC. Its protein product is CASSQGQLQSYEQYF.

This chain connects TRBV19 to TRBJ1-5; tentatively, D is TRBD1 (6 bases). V shed 5 bases and J shed 6 bases, with 14 bases lying between them. The CDR3 has 14 amino acids. Germline V gene lookup returns CDR1 LNHDA and CDR2 SQIVND (reference sequence). Here the CDR3 reads CASSQGQGSQPQHF. Written as DNA, the CDR3 is TGTGCCAGTAGTCAGGGGCAGGGGAGTCAGCCCCAGCATTTT.

This chain joins TRBV6-8 and TRBJ1-1; maybe TRBD1 (5 bases). V was cut by 7 bases and J by 7 bases, with 13 bases left in between. The V gene's germline CDR1 is MNHGY and CDR2 SAAAGT. This CDR3 is 12 amino acids long. The CDR3 DNA sequence: TGTGCCAGCAACGGGGACGGACTTGAAGCTTTCTTT. As protein: CASNGDGLEAFF.